This record looks at one TCR beta chain sequence and its context. The sample comes from a study of blood T cell repertoires in COVID-19. Turning to the study itself: Researchers got acute and convalescent COVID-19 samples from the United States, Italy and Spain. The cDNA or gDNA used as material had been derived from T cells, B-cell-depleted T cells, or PBMCs.

Original processing notes: The authors estimated nucleated cell counts from reference gene primer amplification. The protocol was immunoSEQ multiplex PCR, while the TCRdb copy is restricted to in-frame clones and leaves out a portion. From that table come the V and J calls and clone size; the DNA was used to work out D and trimming. The sample lists under 200,000 clones, about 90% occurring once. CDR1 and CDR2 from the germline V gene are SGHRS and YFSETQ. CDR3 length equals 15 residues. Trimming removed 3 bases at V and 5 bases at J, with 17 bases between. The sequenced material came from peripheral blood. This TCR derives from a man between 18 and 35 years old with active or convalescent COVID-19. V usage is TRBV5-1 and J usage is TRBJ1-1, with a possible D match to TRBD1 (6 bases). In nucleotides, the CDR3 is TGCGCCAGCAGCTCGGAACCGGGGGGGCGGACTGAAGCTTTCTTT. Translation gives CASSSEPGGRTEAFF.